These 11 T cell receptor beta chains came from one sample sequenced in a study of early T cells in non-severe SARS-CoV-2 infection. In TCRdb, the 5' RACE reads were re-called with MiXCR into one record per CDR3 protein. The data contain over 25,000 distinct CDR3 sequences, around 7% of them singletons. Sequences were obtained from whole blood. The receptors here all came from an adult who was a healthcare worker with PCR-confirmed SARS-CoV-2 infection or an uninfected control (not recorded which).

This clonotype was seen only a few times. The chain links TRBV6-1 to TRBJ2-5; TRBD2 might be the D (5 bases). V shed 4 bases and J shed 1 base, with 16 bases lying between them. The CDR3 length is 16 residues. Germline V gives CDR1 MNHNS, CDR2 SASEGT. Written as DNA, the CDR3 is TGTGCCAGCAGTGTTATTGGCGGGCGGGTCCAAGAGACCCAGTACTTC. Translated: CASSVIGGRVQETQYF.

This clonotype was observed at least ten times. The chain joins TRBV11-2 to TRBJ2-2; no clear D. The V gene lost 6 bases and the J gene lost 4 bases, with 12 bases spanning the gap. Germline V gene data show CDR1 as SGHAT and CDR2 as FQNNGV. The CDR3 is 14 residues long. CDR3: CASRPFLGTGELFF. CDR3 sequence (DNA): TGTGCCAGCAGACCCTTCCTAGGCACCGGGGAGCTGTTTTTT. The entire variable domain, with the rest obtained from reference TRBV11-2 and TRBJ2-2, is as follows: EAGVAQSPRYKIIEKRQSVAFWCNPISGHATLYWYQQILGQGPKLLIQFQNNGVVDDSQLPKDRFSAERLKGVDSTLKIQPAKLEDSAVYLCASRPFLGTGELFFGEGSRLTVL.

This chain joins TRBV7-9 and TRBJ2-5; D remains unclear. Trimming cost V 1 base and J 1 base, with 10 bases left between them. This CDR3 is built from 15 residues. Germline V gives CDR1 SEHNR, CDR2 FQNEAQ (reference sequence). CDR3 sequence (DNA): TGTGCCAGCAGCTTAGACGGGCAAGTCCAAGAGACCCAGTACTTC. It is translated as CASSLDGQVQETQYF.

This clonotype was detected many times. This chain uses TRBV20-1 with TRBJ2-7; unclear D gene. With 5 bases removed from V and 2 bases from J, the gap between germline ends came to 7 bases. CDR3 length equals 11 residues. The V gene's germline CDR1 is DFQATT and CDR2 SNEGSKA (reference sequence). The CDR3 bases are TGCAGTGCTTCACTCACCTACGAGCAGTACTTC. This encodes CSASLTYEQYF.

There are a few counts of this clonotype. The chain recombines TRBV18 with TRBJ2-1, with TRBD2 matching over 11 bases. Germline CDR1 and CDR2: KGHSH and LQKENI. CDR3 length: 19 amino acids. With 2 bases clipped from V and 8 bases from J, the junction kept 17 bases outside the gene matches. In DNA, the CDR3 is TGTGCCAGCTCACCAGGGGCTTTCACTAGCGGGAGTTCGCAAGATGAGCAGTTCTTC. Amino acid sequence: CASSPGAFTSGSSQDEQFF.

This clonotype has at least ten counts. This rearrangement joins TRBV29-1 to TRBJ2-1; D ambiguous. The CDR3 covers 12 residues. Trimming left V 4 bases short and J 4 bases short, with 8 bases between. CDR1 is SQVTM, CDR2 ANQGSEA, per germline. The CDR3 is CSVVTRYNEQFF. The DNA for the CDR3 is TGCAGCGTTGTAACCCGATACAATGAGCAGTTCTTC.

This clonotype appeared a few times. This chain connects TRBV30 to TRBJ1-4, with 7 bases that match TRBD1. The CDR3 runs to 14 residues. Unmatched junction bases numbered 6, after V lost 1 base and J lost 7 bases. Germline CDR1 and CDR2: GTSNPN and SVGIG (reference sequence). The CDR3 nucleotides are TGTGCCTGGAGTGCCACAGGGGCGGGTGAAAAACTGTTTTTT. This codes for CAWSATGAGEKLFF.

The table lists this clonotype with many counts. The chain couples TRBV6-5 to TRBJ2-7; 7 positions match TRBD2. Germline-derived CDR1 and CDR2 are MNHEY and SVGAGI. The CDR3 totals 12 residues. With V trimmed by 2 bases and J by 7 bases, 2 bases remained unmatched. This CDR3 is CASSYEAGEQYF. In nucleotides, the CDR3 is TGTGCCAGCAGTTACGAAGCGGGGGAGCAGTACTTC.

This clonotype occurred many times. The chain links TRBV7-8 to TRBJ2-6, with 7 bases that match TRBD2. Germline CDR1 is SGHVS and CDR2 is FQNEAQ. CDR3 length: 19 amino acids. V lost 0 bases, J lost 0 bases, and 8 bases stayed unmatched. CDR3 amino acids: CASSLASLAAFSGANVLTF. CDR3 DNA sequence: TGTGCCAGCAGCTTAGCTAGTCTAGCGGCATTCTCTGGGGCCAACGTCCTGACTTTC. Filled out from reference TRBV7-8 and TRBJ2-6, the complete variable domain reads GAGVSQSPRYKVAKRGQDVALRCDPISGHVSLFWYQQALGQGPEFLTYFQNEAQLDKSGLPSDRFFAERPEGSVSTLKIQRTQQEDSAVYLCASSLASLAAFSGANVLTFGAGSRLTVL.

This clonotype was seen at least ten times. The CDR3 region has the DNA TGTGCCAGCAGCTCACCCTTATATGGGCACGGGAGTACTGAAGCTTTCTTT. This gives the protein CASSSPLYGHGSTEAFF. The rearrangement links TRBV7-9 to TRBJ1-1, with D unresolved. The length of the CDR3 is 17 residues. Germline CDR1 and CDR2: SEHNR and FQNEAQ (reference sequence). V was trimmed by 4 bases and J by 5 bases, leaving 23 bases between them.

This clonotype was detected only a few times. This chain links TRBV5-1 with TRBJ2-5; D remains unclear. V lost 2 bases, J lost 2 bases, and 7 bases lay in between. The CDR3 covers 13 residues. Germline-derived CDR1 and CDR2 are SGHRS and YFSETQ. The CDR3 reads CASSFLEQETQYF. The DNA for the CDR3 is TGCGCCAGCAGCTTCTTGGAGCAAGAGACCCAGTACTTC.